This T cell receptor beta chain was found in a study of blood T cell repertoires in COVID-19. CDR1 is SGHVS and CDR2 is FQNEAQ in the germline V gene. CDR3 length: 15 residues. V lost 8 bases to trimming and J lost 3 bases; unmatched junction nucleotides: 8. Sequencing used immunoSEQ multiplex PCR; TCRdb keeps in-frame clones, though not all of them. The table shows about 440,000 clones, with 90% occurring only once. The chain carries TRBV7-8 and TRBJ1-5, with 9 bases matching TRBD1. Sequences were obtained from PBMCs or T cells enriched from blood (not recorded which). The sequence came from a man younger than 35 who had recovered from COVID-19. The chain's CDR3 is CASYPGTGINQPQHF. In nucleotides, the CDR3 is TGTGCCAGCTATCCCGGGACAGGGATCAATCAGCCCCAGCATTTT.